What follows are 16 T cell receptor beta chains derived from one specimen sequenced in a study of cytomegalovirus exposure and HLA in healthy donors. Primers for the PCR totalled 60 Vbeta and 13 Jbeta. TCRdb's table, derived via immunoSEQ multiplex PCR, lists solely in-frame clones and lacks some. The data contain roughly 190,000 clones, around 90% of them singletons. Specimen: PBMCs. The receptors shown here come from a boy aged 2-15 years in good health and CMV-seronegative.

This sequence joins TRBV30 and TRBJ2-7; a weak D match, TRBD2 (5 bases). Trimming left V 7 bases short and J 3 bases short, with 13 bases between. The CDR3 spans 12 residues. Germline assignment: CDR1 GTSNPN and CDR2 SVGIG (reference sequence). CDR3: CASHGRGYEQYF. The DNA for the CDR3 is TGTGCCTCTCACGGTCGGGGCTACGAGCAGTACTTC. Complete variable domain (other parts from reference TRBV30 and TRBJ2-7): SQTIHQWPATLVQPVGSPLSLECTVEGTSNPNLYWYRQAAGRGLQLLFYSVGIGQISSEVPQNLSASRPQDRQFILSSKKLLLSDSGFYLCASHGRGYEQYFGPGTRLTVT.

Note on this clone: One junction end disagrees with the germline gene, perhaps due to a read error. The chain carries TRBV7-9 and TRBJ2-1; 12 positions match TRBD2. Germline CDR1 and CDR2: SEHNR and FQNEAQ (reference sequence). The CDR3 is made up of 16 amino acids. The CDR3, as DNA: TGTTCCAGCAGCTTAGGGGCTAGCGGGGGGGTAAATGAGCAGTTCTTC. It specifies CSSSLGASGGVNEQFF.

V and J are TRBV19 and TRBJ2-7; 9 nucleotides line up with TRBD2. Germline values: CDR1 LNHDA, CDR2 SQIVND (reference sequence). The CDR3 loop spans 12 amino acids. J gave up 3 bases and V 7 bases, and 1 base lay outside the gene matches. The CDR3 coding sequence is TGTGCCAGTAATAGCGGGAGCTACGAGCAGTACTTC. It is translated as CASNSGSYEQYF.

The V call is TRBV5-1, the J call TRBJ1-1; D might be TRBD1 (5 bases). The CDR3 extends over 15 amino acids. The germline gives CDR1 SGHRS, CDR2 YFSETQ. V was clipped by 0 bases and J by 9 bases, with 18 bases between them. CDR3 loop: CASSLVPGERMKAFF. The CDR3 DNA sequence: TGCGCCAGCAGCTTGGTTCCGGGGGAGAGGATGAAAGCTTTCTTT.

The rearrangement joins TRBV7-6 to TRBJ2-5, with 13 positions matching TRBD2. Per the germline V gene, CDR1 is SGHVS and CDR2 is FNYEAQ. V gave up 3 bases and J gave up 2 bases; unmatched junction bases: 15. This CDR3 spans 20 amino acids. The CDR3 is CASSFWGAGLAGTKQETQYF. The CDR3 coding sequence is TGTGCCAGCAGCTTTTGGGGGGCGGGACTAGCGGGGACCAAACAAGAGACCCAGTACTTC.

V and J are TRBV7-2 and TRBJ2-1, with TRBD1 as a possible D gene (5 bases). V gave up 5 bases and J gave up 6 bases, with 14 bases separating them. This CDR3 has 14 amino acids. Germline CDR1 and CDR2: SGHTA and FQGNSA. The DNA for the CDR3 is TGTGCCAGCAGCCTAAGACAGAACTTCAATGAGCAGTTCTTC. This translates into CASSLRQNFNEQFF.

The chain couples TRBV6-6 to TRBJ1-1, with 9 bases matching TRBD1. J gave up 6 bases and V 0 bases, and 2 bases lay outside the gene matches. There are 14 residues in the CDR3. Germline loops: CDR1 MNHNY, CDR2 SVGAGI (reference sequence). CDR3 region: CASSYSRQGAEAFF. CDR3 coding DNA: TGTGCCAGCAGTTACTCCAGACAGGGGGCTGAAGCTTTCTTT.

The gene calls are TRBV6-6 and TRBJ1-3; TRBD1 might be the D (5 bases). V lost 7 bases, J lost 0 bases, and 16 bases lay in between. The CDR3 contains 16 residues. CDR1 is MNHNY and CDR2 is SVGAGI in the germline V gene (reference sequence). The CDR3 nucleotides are TGTGCCAGCAATAATAAACAGGCGCACTCTGGAAACACCATATATTTT. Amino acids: CASNNKQAHSGNTIYF.

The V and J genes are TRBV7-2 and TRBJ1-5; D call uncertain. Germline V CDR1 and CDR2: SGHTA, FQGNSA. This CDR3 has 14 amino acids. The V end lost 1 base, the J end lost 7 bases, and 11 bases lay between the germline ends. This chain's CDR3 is CASSLGGGRQPQHF. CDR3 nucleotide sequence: TGTGCCAGCAGCTTAGGGGGTGGGAGGCAGCCCCAGCATTTT.

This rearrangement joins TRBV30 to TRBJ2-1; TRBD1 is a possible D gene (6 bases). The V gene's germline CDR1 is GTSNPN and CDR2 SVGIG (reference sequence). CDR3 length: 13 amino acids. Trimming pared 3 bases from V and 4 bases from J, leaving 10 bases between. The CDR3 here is CAWRPGQYNEQFF. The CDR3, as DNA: TGTGCCTGGAGGCCGGGACAATACAATGAGCAGTTCTTC.

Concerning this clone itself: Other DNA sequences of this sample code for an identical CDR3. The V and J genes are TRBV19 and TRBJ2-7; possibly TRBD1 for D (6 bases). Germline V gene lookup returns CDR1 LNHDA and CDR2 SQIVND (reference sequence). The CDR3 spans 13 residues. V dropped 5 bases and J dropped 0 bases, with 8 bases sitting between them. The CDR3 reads CASSLDSSYEQYF. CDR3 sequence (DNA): TGTGCCAGTAGTTTGGACAGCTCCTACGAGCAGTACTTC.

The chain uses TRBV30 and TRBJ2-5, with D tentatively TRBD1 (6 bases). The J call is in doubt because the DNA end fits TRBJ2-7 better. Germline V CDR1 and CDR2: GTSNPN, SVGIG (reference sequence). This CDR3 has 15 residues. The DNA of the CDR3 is TGTGCCTGGAGTGTACTGGCAGGGGACCATGGCGAGCAGTACTTC. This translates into CAWSVLAGDHGEQYF.

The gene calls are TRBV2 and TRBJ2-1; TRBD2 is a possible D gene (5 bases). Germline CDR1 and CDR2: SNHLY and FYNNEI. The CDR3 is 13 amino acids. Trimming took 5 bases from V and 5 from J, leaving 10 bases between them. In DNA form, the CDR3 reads TGTGCCAGCAGTTATGGACTCGACAATGAGCAGTTCTTC. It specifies CASSYGLDNEQFF.

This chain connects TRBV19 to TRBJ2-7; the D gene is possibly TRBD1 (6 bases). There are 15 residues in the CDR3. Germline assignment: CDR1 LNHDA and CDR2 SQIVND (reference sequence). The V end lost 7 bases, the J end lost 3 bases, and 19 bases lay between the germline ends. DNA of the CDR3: TGTGCCAGTAAGGAAGCCAGGGGCTTATTCTACGAGCAGTACTTC. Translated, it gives CASKEARGLFYEQYF.

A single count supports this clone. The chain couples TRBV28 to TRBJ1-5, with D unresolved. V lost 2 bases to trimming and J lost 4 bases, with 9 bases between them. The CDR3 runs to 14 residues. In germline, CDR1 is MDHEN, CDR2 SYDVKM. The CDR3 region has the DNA TGTGCCAGCAGTTTAATCCAGTTAAATCAGCCCCAGCATTTT. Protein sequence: CASSLIQLNQPQHF.

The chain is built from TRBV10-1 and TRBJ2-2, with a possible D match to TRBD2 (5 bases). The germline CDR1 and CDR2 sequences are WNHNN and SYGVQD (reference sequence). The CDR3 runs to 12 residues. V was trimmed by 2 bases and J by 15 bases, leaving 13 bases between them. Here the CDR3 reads CASSEGEGTVFF. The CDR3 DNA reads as TGCGCCAGCAGTGAGGGTGAGGGCACGGTGTTTTTT.